This entry lists 15 T cell receptor beta chains sequenced from one sample in a study of T cells in Graves' hyperthyroidism and ophthalmopathy. Amplification of TCR beta CDR3 regions used RNA as the template. When the TCR CDR3 underwent first-round RT-PCR, the HTBI primer set was used. One entry per CDR3 protein, called by TCRdb with MiXCR from the multiplex PCR reads. The data hold around 690,000 distinct CDR3 sequences, with 15% to 20% observed a single time. The sequencing input was blood. The receptor source for this set is a man between 50 and 59 years old with Graves' hyperthyroidism.

About this clonotype itself: This may stem from a read error, because a much larger clone lies one nucleotide away. The V gene is TRBV28, the J gene TRBJ1-6; 8 bases agree with TRBD1. V lost 7 bases and J lost 14; bases outside the gene matches: 7. Per the germline V gene, CDR1 is MDHEN and CDR2 is SYDVKM. The CDR3 covers 12 residues. DNA for the CDR3: TGTGCCAGCATGACAGGGGAATCAGCCCTCCACTTT. Residues: CASMTGESALHF. The variable domain in full, completed from reference TRBV28 and TRBJ1-6, reads DVKVTQSSRYLVKRTGEKVFLECVQDMDHENMFWYRQDPGLGLRLIYFSYDVKMKEKGDIPEGYSVSREKKERFSLILESASTNQTSMYLCASMTGESALHFGNGTRLTVT.

This clonotype came up many times. The rearrangement uses TRBV9 and TRBJ1-2; D gene ambiguous. CDR1 is SGDLS, CDR2 YYNGEE, per germline. The V end lost 3 bases, the J end lost 1 base, and 4 bases lay between the germline ends. The CDR3 totals 12 residues. The CDR3 nucleotides are TGTGCCAGCAGCGATATTAACTATGGCTACACCTTC. Amino acids: CASSDINYGYTF.

The chain links TRBV6-2 or TRBV6-3 to TRBJ2-3; D may be TRBD2 (6 bases). V was shortened by 2 bases and J by 3 bases, with 15 bases between the two germline ends. The germline gives CDR1 MNHEY, CDR2 SVGEGT. CDR3 size: 16 residues. The CDR3 region has the DNA TGTGCCAGCAGTTACGGAATATTGCGGGGAACAGATACGCAGTATTTT. Its protein product is CASSYGILRGTDTQYF.

Of note for this clonotype: A junction end diverges from the germline sequence, so it may reflect a read error. The chain couples TRBV3-1 to TRBJ1-2, with a weak D call TRBD1 (5 bases). The germline V gene has CDR1 LGHDT and CDR2 YNNKEL (reference sequence). The CDR3 is made up of 14 amino acids. The CDR3 coding sequence is TGTGCCAGAAGCCAAGTTGGAGGGACGAATGGCTATACCTTC. It encodes CARSQVGGTNGYTF.

This clonotype was picked up many times. This chain links TRBV7-8 with TRBJ2-1; maybe TRBD2 (6 bases). Germline V gene lookup returns CDR1 SGHVS and CDR2 FQNEAQ. Trimming cost V 3 bases and J 8 bases, with 14 bases left between them. The CDR3 sequence is 14 residues long. Here the CDR3 DNA reads TGTGCCAGCAGCTTCCGACTAGAATTCGATGAGCAGTTCTTC. Translated, it gives CASSFRLEFDEQFF.

This clonotype was found many times. CDR3 residues: CASSEGQGLYGYTF. CDR3 nucleotides: TGTGCCAGCAGCGAGGGACAGGGTCTATATGGCTACACCTTC. J is TRBJ1-2 and V is TRBV28; the match to TRBD1 covers 9 bases. Trimming took 6 bases from V and 5 from J; bases not matched to a gene: 7. The CDR3 consists of 14 residues. Germline CDR1 MDHEN, CDR2 SYDVKM.

In its sample, this clonotype was seen many times. At one boundary the junction diverges from the germline segment, which might be a read error. The rearrangement uses TRBV28 and TRBJ2-7; 15 bases fit TRBD2. CDR1 is MDHEN, CDR2 SYDVKM, per germline. The CDR3 is made up of 15 amino acids. CDR3 in amino acids: CASSPGTSGRYEQYF. CDR3 sequence (DNA): TGCGCCAGCAGCCCAGGGACTAGCGGGAGGTACGAGCAGTACTTC.

In its sample, this clonotype was seen many times. This rearrangement joins TRBV7-6 to TRBJ2-1; 12 bases are shared with TRBD2. The CDR3 sequence is 17 residues long. J gave up 7 bases and V 5 bases, and 12 bases lay outside the gene matches. CDR1 and CDR2 (germline): SGHVS, FNYEAQ. The CDR3 reads CASSVPRETSGSNEQFF. CDR3 coding DNA: TGTGCCAGCAGCGTCCCTAGGGAGACTAGCGGGAGTAATGAGCAGTTCTTC.

Worth noting for this clonotype: No conserved phenylalanine or tryptophan is present at the end of the CDR3, so a read error is the likely explanation. J is TRBJ2-5 and V is TRBV29-1, with D possibly being TRBD1 (6 bases). CDR1 is SQVTM, CDR2 ANQGSEA, per germline. V was shortened by 1 base and J by 2 bases, with 8 bases between the two germline ends. The CDR3 spans 13 residues. CDR3 coding DNA: TGCAGCGTTGAAGGGACAGTACAAGAGACCCAGTACGTC. It is translated as CSVEGTVQETQYV.

The chain is built from TRBV19 and TRBJ1-5, with 9 nucleotides matching TRBD1. Trimming at V came to 8 bases and at J to 3 bases, leaving 5 bases not matched to a gene. Germline assignment: CDR1 LNHDA and CDR2 SQIVND (reference sequence). The CDR3 covers 14 residues. The CDR3 reads CASGDRAANQPQHF. The CDR3 bases are TGTGCCAGTGGGGACAGGGCGGCCAATCAGCCCCAGCATTTT. Looking up the rest from reference TRBV19 and TRBJ1-5 gives the full variable domain: DGGITQSPKYLFRKEGQNVTLSCEQNLNHDAMYWYRQDPGQGLRLIYYSQIVNDFQKGDIAEGYSVSREKKESFPLTVTSAQKNPTAFYLCASGDRAANQPQHFGDGTRLSIL.

This clonotype turned up a few times. The rearrangement uses TRBV6-2 or TRBV6-3 and TRBJ1-1; TRBD1 matches 9 bases. The CDR3 runs to 14 residues. CDR1 MNHEY and CDR2 SVGEGT come from the germline V gene. The trim removed 6 bases at V and 5 bases at J, leaving 7 bases unmatched. The CDR3 DNA is TGTGCCAGCAGCCAACAGGGGGCGTGGACTGAAGCTTTCTTT. It specifies CASSQQGAWTEAFF.

This clonotype showed up just a few times. This chain links TRBV4-2 with TRBJ2-7; D gene unclear. The CDR3 totals 15 residues. Germline CDR1 is LGHNA and CDR2 is YNFKEQ. Deletions cut 1 base from V and 0 bases from J, with 10 bases between. The CDR3 DNA is TGTGCCAGCAGCCAAGTCGGCTTGAGCTCCTACGAGCAGTACTTC. It yields the protein CASSQVGLSSYEQYF.

Many counts were recorded for this clonotype. The rearrangement joins TRBV24-1 to TRBJ2-5; D is perhaps TRBD2 (6 bases). Trimming shortened V by 9 bases and J by 1 base, and 14 bases separated the two germline ends. Germline values: CDR1 KGHDR, CDR2 SFDVKD. This CDR3 spans 14 amino acids. CDR3 sequence (DNA): TGTGCCACCTCCCTGGGGGGAATCCAAGAGACCCAGTACTTC. Encoded protein: CATSLGGIQETQYF.

This rearrangement joins TRBV4-1 to TRBJ2-7; a weak D match, TRBD2 (6 bases). Trimming took 0 bases from V and 5 from J, leaving 20 bases between them. The CDR3 is 17 residues long. Germline V gene lookup returns CDR1 MGHRA and CDR2 YSYEKL. CDR3 sequence: CASSQEAGSGPRNEQYF. Here the CDR3 DNA reads TGCGCCAGCAGCCAAGAAGCGGGCAGTGGACCTCGCAACGAGCAGTACTTC.

V gene TRBV5-1 combines with J gene TRBJ2-1, with D perhaps assigned TRBD1 or TRBD2 (5 bases each). Trimming stripped 2 bases from V and 3 bases from J, with 15 bases between. Germline CDR1 reads SGHRS; CDR2 reads YFSETQ. The CDR3 spans 16 residues. The CDR3, as DNA: TGCGCCAGCAGCTTCCGGGACGCCATAATCTACAATGAGCAGTTCTTC. It yields the protein CASSFRDAIIYNEQFF.